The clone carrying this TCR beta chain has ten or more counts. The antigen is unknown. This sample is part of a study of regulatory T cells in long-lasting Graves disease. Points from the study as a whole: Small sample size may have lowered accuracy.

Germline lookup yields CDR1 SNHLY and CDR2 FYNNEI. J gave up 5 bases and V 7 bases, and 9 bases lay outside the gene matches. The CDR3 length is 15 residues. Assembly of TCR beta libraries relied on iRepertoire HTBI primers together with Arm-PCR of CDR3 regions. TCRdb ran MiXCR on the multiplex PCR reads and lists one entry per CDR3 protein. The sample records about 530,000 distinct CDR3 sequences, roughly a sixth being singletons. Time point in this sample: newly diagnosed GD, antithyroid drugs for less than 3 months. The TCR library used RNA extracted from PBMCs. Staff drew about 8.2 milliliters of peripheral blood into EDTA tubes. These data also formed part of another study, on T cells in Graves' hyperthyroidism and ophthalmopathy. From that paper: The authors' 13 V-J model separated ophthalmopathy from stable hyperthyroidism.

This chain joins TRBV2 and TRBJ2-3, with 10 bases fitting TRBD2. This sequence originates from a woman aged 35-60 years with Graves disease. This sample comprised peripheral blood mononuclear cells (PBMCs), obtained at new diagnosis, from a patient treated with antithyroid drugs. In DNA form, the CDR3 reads TGTGCCAGCACTAACGGACTAGCGGAACGAGATACGCAGTATTTT. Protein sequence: CASTNGLAERDTQYF. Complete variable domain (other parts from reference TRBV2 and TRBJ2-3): EPEVTQTPSHQVTQMGQEVILRCVPISNHLYFYWYRQILGQKVEFLVSFYNNEISEKSEIFDDQFSVERPDGSNFTLKIRSTKLEDSAMYFCASTNGLAERDTQYFGPGTRLTVL.